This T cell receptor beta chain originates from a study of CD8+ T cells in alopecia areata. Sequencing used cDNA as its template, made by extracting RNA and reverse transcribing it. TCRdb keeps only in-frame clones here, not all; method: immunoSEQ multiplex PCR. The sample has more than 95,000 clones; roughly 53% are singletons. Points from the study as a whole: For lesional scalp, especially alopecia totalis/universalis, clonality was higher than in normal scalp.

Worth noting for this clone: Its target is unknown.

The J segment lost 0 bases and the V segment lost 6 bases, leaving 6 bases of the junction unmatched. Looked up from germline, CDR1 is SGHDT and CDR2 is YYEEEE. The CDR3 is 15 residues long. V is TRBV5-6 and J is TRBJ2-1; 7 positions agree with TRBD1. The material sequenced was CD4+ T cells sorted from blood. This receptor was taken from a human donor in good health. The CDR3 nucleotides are TGTGCCAGCATCCGGGACAGCTACTCCTACAATGAGCAGTTCTTC. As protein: CASIRDSYSYNEQFF.